Reported below is one T cell receptor (beta chain). The antigen is undetermined. The data originate from a study of T cell repertoires in cytomegalovirus infection. Overall study: HLA-B-restricted CMV epitopes that are well studied were used alongside recently identified HLA-C-restricted ones. Both CMV infection and a matching HLA type were indicated by public TCR beta signatures.

The V gene lost 1 base and the J gene lost 2 bases, with 11 bases spanning the gap. Germline V gives CDR1 SGHVS, CDR2 FQNEAQ. The CDR3 runs 15 residues. Regarding the study as a whole: Summed frequency of shared TCR beta families picked out CMV carriers who also had the relevant HLA. HLA-C-restricted, CMV-specific TCR beta clonotypes were dominant ex vivo.

Each CDR3 protein gets one entry after TCRdb re-called the reads with MiXCR. This repertoire shows about 770,000 distinct CDR3 sequences, 29% found once; its top ten account for about an eighth. Sequenced material: cultured CD8+ T cells from PBMCs, taken from culture after CMV antigen stimulation. This TCR derives from a human donor in good health (CMV status not recorded). Some clones in this sample may be carry-over from other donors' samples. The chain recombines TRBV7-8 with TRBJ1-2; D may be TRBD1 (5 bases). In nucleotides, the CDR3 is TGTGCCAGCAGCTTAGAGGTTGCAGGGAACTATGGCTACACCTTC. It encodes CASSLEVAGNYGYTF. The entire variable domain, with the rest obtained from reference TRBV7-8 and TRBJ1-2, is as follows: GAGVSQSPRYKVAKRGQDVALRCDPISGHVSLFWYQQALGQGPEFLTYFQNEAQLDKSGLPSDRFFAERPEGSVSTLKIQRTQQEDSAVYLCASSLEVAGNYGYTFGSGTRLTVV.